Listed here are 30 T cell receptor beta chains from one sample, sequenced in a study of T cell repertoires in cytomegalovirus infection. One entry per CDR3 protein results from TCRdb running MiXCR on the reads. The data show about 490,000 distinct CDR3 sequences, approximately 16% seen once. Input material: CD8+ T cells from PBMCs. All receptors come from a human donor in good health (CMV status not recorded). Some clones in this sample may be carry-over from other donors' samples.

This clonotype has only a few counts. The chain carries TRBV7-6 and TRBJ1-1; TRBD1 agrees at 7 bases. Germline lookup yields CDR1 SGHVS and CDR2 FNYEAQ. J lost 5 bases, V lost 1 base, and 7 bases had no gene match. This CDR3 is 15 amino acids long. In DNA, the CDR3 is TGTGCCAGCAGCTTAGAGGAGGGGGCTTGGACTGAAGCTTTCTTT. This gives the protein CASSLEEGAWTEAFF. Together with reference TRBV7-6 and TRBJ1-1, the CDR3 gives the full variable domain: GAGVSQSPRYKVTKRGQDVALRCDPISGHVSLYWYRQALGQGPEFLTYFNYEAQQDKSGLPNDRFSAERPEGSISTLTIQRTEQRDSAMYRCASSLEEGAWTEAFFGQGTRLTVV.

This clonotype was seen ten or more times. The CDR3 is CASSQERTGRRNEKLFF. CDR3 DNA sequence: TGTGCCAGCAGCCAAGAGAGGACAGGAAGGCGTAATGAAAAACTGTTTTTT. The chain is built from TRBV3-1 and TRBJ1-4, with 7 bases that match TRBD1. The CDR3 is made up of 17 amino acids. CDR1 is LGHDT and CDR2 is YNNKEL in the germline V gene (reference sequence). The trim removed 0 bases at V and 4 bases at J, leaving 8 bases unmatched. Based on the CDR3 plus reference TRBV3-1 and TRBJ1-4, the full variable domain is DTAVSQTPKYLVTQMGNDKSIKCEQNLGHDTMYWYKQDSKKFLKIMFSYNNKELIINETVPNRFSPKSPDKAHLNLHINSLELGDSAVYFCASSQERTGRRNEKLFFGSGTQLSVL.

Many counts were recorded for this clonotype. The rearrangement uses TRBV5-4 and TRBJ1-1; D not certain. Between the trimmed V and J ends, which lost 2 bases and 5 bases, there was a span of 4 bases. This CDR3 spans 11 amino acids. The V gene's germline CDR1 is SGHNT and CDR2 YYREEE (reference sequence). CDR3 DNA: TGTGCCAGCAGCTTAAGGACTGAAGCTTTCTTT. Its protein is CASSLRTEAFF.

This chain links TRBV5-1 with TRBJ1-3; 7 bases line up with TRBD1. Trimming took 3 bases from V and 6 from J; bases not matched to a gene: 9. In germline, CDR1 is SGHRS, CDR2 YFSETQ. The length of the CDR3 is 15 residues. Here the CDR3 reads CASSSDRAEENTIYF. The DNA of the CDR3 is TGCGCCAGCAGCTCCGACAGGGCTGAAGAAAACACCATATATTTT.

The V and J genes are TRBV28 and TRBJ2-6, with 7 bases fitting TRBD1. Looked up from germline, CDR1 is MDHEN and CDR2 is SYDVKM. The junction had 4 bases not matched to a gene; V was cut back by 6 bases and J by 2 bases. There are 15 residues in the CDR3. The CDR3 sequence is CASSPTGTGANVLTF. Here the CDR3 DNA reads TGTGCCAGCAGCCCGACAGGGACTGGGGCCAACGTCCTGACTTTC.

This clonotype occurred many times. V gene TRBV6-1 combines with J gene TRBJ2-1; D possibly uses TRBD1 or TRBD2 (5 bases each). Germline V lookup: CDR1 MNHNS, CDR2 SASEGT. The CDR3 loop spans 14 amino acids. Trimming shortened V by 5 bases and J by 5 bases, and 13 bases separated the two germline ends. CDR3 nucleotides: TGTGCCAGCAGTTCCGGGGACGTAAACAATGAGCAGTTCTTC. Protein product: CASSSGDVNNEQFF.

This clonotype was found many times. J is TRBJ2-3 and V is TRBV27; 8 nucleotides line up with TRBD1. Looked up from germline, CDR1 is MNHEY and CDR2 is SMNVEV (reference sequence). The junction had 15 bases not matched to a gene; V was cut back by 2 bases and J by 5 bases. The CDR3 sequence is 18 residues long. The chain's CDR3 is CASSLKQGAVLVIDTQYF. CDR3 in DNA: TGTGCCAGCAGTTTAAAGCAGGGGGCGGTTTTGGTGATAGATACGCAGTATTTT.

J is TRBJ2-3 and V is TRBV5-1; TRBD2 aligns across 8 bases. CDR3 size: 17 residues. The V and J ends lost 4 bases and 0 bases, in that order; junction bases with no gene match: 10. CDR1 is SGHRS and CDR2 is YFSETQ in the germline V gene. The CDR3 spells CASSPGSGVDSTDTQYF. CDR3 DNA: TGCGCCAGCAGCCCTGGTAGCGGGGTAGATAGCACAGATACGCAGTATTTT. Filled out from reference TRBV5-1 and TRBJ2-3, the complete variable domain reads KAGVTQTPRYLIKTRGQQVTLSCSPISGHRSVSWYQQTPGQGLQFLFEYFSETQRNKGNFPGRFSGRQFSNSRSEMNVSTLELGDSALYLCASSPGSGVDSTDTQYFGPGTRLTVL.

Note on this clonotype: One end of the junction is discordant with germline, which a read error may explain. V usage is TRBV4-2 and J usage is TRBJ2-2; the match to TRBD2 covers 8 bases. The CDR3 is made up of 15 amino acids. Germline V gene data show CDR1 as LGHNA and CDR2 as YNFKEQ. CDR3 amino acids: CASSSTLTSAGVLFF. DNA for the CDR3: TGTGCCAGCAGCTCAACCCTGACTAGCGCCGGGGTGCTGTTTTTT.

This chain connects TRBV3-1 to TRBJ2-7; no clear D gene. The germline V and J ends were trimmed by 0 bases and 3 bases, with 12 bases remaining between them. This CDR3 has 15 amino acids. The germline V gene encodes CDR1 LGHDT and CDR2 YNNKEL (reference sequence). CDR3 coding DNA: TGTGCCAGCAGCCAAGATCTAACGGACGGCTACGAGCAGTACTTC. This gives the protein CASSQDLTDGYEQYF.

This clonotype was seen ten or more times. The chain couples TRBV27 to TRBJ2-2; 8 bases are a match to TRBD2. The J segment lost 2 bases and the V segment lost 4 bases, leaving 12 bases of the junction unmatched. CDR1 MNHEY and CDR2 SMNVEV come from the germline V gene (reference sequence). The CDR3 is 18 amino acids. This CDR3 reads CASSSTYGLAVNTGELFF. As DNA, the CDR3 is TGTGCCAGCAGTTCAACCTACGGACTAGCAGTAAACACCGGGGAGCTGTTTTTT.

This clonotype was picked up a small number of times. The chain couples TRBV27 to TRBJ1-2, with a tentative D call TRBD1 (5 bases). The CDR3 length is 13 residues. Per the germline V gene, CDR1 is MNHEY and CDR2 is SMNVEV (reference sequence). V shed 8 bases and J shed 0 bases, with 10 bases lying between them. The CDR3 sequence: CASWGGANYGYTF. For the CDR3, the DNA is TGTGCCAGCTGGGGCGGAGCTAACTATGGCTACACCTTC.

This clonotype has more than one count but fewer than ten. The chain recombines TRBV19 with TRBJ2-2, with D uncertain. CDR3 length: 12 amino acids. The germline V and J ends were trimmed by 8 bases and 6 bases, with 10 bases remaining between them. From germline, CDR1 is LNHDA and CDR2 SQIVND (reference sequence). The CDR3 region has the DNA TGTGCCAGTGAAACGGACGCCGGGGAGCTGTTTTTT. This sequence encodes CASETDAGELFF.

This chain uses TRBV7-6 with TRBJ2-5; TRBD1 aligns across 9 bases. Germline V gene lookup returns CDR1 SGHVS and CDR2 FNYEAQ. The CDR3 sequence is 14 residues long. CDR3 loop: CASAPTGGAETQYF. The CDR3 coding sequence is TGTGCTAGCGCCCCCACAGGGGGCGCCGAGACCCAGTACTTC.

The J gene is TRBJ2-7, the V gene TRBV20-1; TRBD1 aligns across 7 bases. The CDR3 is 15 residues long. The germline gives CDR1 DFQATT, CDR2 SNEGSKA (reference sequence). Germline trimming cut 6 bases from V and 3 bases from J; bases unmatched to any gene: 14. The CDR3 region is CSAQTPGQLIYEQYF. CDR3 sequence (DNA): TGCAGTGCGCAGACTCCGGGACAGTTGATCTACGAGCAGTACTTC.

The gene calls are TRBV14 and TRBJ2-5, with a possible D match to TRBD2 (6 bases). V gave up 2 bases and J gave up 4 bases, with 11 bases separating them. CDR3 size: 14 residues. Per germline, CDR1 SGHDN and CDR2 FVKESK. CDR3 coding DNA: TGTGCCAGCAGCCAACCCGCCGGGAGAGAGACCCAGTACTTC. Translating gives CASSQPAGRETQYF.

The chain carries TRBV15 and TRBJ2-1; maybe TRBD2 (7 bases). The CDR3 spans 16 residues. Trimming removed 2 bases from V and 0 bases from J, with 11 bases in between. CDR1 LNHNV and CDR2 YYDKDF come from the germline V gene (reference sequence). CDR3 loop: CATSRPGGLSYNEQFF. CDR3 nucleotide sequence: TGTGCCACCAGCAGACCCGGGGGGCTCTCCTACAATGAGCAGTTCTTC.

A few counts support this clonotype. The chain joins TRBV29-1 to TRBJ1-1, with 11 nucleotides matching TRBD1. V lost 6 bases to trimming and J lost 8 bases; unmatched junction nucleotides: 5. The CDR3 contains 12 residues. CDR1 is SQVTM and CDR2 is ANQGSEA in the germline V gene. CDR3 coding DNA: TGCAGCGTGGGACAGGGGGGAAGGGAAGCTTTCTTT. This gives the protein CSVGQGGREAFF.

The gene calls are TRBV7-9 and TRBJ1-1, with D hard to call. Germline V lookup: CDR1 SEHNR, CDR2 FQNEAQ (reference sequence). The V gene lost 5 bases and the J gene lost 3 bases, with 7 bases spanning the gap. The CDR3 is 12 amino acids. The CDR3 sequence: CASSTRDTEAFF. CDR3 nucleotides: TGTGCCAGCAGCACCCGTGACACTGAAGCTTTCTTT. The complete variable domain, with remaining parts taken from reference TRBV7-9 and TRBJ1-1, reads DTGVSQNPRHKITKRGQNVTFRCDPISEHNRLYWYRQTLGQGPEFLTYFQNEAQLEKSRLLSDRFSAERPKGSFSTLEIQRTEQGDSAMYLCASSTRDTEAFFGQGTRLTVV.

In this sample, this clonotype turned up many times. This chain joins TRBV27 and TRBJ2-5; D remains ambiguous. The CDR3 consists of 14 residues. V shed 5 bases and J shed 4 bases, with 14 bases lying between them. Germline loops: CDR1 MNHEY, CDR2 SMNVEV (reference sequence). CDR3 nucleotide sequence: TGTGCCAGCAGTCCAAGGACGGATCGAGAGACCCAGTACTTC. Translated: CASSPRTDRETQYF.

This clonotype was counted many times. This chain joins TRBV12-3 or TRBV12-4 and TRBJ1-5; no definite D call. Trimming stripped 2 bases from V and 4 bases from J, with 12 bases between. This CDR3 is built from 15 residues. This CDR3 reads CASSLSAEKNQPQHF. The DNA for the CDR3 is TGTGCCAGCAGTTTATCGGCAGAAAAAAATCAGCCCCAGCATTTT.

The chain is built from TRBV2 and TRBJ2-6; possible D gene TRBD1, 7 bases. With 10 bases removed from V and 11 bases from J, the gap between germline ends came to 15 bases. CDR3 length: 12 amino acids. Germline V gene lookup returns CDR1 SNHLY and CDR2 FYNNEI. CDR3 sequence reads: CATQGGKDVLTF. The CDR3 DNA is TGTGCCACCCAGGGGGGTAAGGACGTCCTGACTTTC.

This clonotype has at least ten counts. This sequence joins TRBV7-6 and TRBJ2-2; possibly TRBD1 for D (5 bases). V was trimmed by 5 bases and J by 4 bases, leaving 11 bases between them. Germline CDR1 is SGHVS and CDR2 is FNYEAQ. There are 14 residues in the CDR3. CDR3 sequence (DNA): TGTGCCAGCAGCGAAACCCAGGGCACCGGGGAGCTGTTTTTT. Residues: CASSETQGTGELFF.

The rearrangement joins TRBV7-9 to TRBJ1-2; TRBD1 might be the D (5 bases). The CDR3 length is 10 residues. Germline V gene lookup returns CDR1 SEHNR and CDR2 FQNEAQ (reference sequence). The CDR3 region has the DNA TGTGTCATTGGGGCCTATGGCTACACCTTC. Protein: CVIGAYGYTF.

This clonotype was found many times. This rearrangement joins TRBV27 to TRBJ1-4; D remains ambiguous. V lost 4 bases and J lost 8, with 17 bases in between. The CDR3 spans 15 residues. Germline V CDR1 and CDR2: MNHEY, SMNVEV (reference sequence). The CDR3 reads CASSSSVFVDEKLFF. Written as DNA, the CDR3 is TGTGCCAGCAGTTCTAGTGTCTTTGTGGACGAAAAACTGTTTTTT.

The chain links TRBV7-9 to TRBJ2-7; D is undetermined. CDR1 SEHNR and CDR2 FQNEAQ come from the germline V gene (reference sequence). The ends were cut back, 2 bases at V and 2 bases at J, with 19 bases in the middle. This CDR3 is 17 amino acids long. The CDR3 DNA reads as TGTGCCAGCAGCTTACCCGGTGTCAGCCCTTCCACCTACGAGCAGTACTTC. It codes for CASSLPGVSPSTYEQYF.

This clonotype was seen ten or more times. This chain connects TRBV11-2 to TRBJ1-5, with D maybe TRBD1 (6 bases). CDR3 size: 14 residues. Trimming pared 3 bases from V and 7 bases from J, leaving 13 bases between. In germline, CDR1 is SGHAT, CDR2 FQNNGV. The CDR3 DNA reads as TGTGCCAGCAGCTTCGGGGAGGGGGAACAGCCCCAGCATTTT. Its protein product is CASSFGEGEQPQHF.

This clonotype has only a few counts. V and J are TRBV9 and TRBJ2-1; a weak D match, TRBD2 (6 bases). The CDR3 contains 15 residues. V lost 4 bases, J lost 6 bases, and 17 bases lay in between. The germline gives CDR1 SGDLS, CDR2 YYNGEE. CDR3 bases: TGTGCCAGCAGCCTCCGGGGAGCGGGCAGCAATGAGCAGTTCTTC. Protein product: CASSLRGAGSNEQFF.

The rearrangement joins TRBV20-1 to TRBJ1-2; D remains unclear. This CDR3 comprises 13 residues. The ends were cut back, 0 bases at V and 4 bases at J, with 9 bases in the middle. Per the germline V gene, CDR1 is DFQATT and CDR2 is SNEGSKA (reference sequence). CDR3 sequence reads: CSARDQATYGYTF. CDR3 in DNA: TGCAGTGCTAGAGATCAGGCCACCTATGGCTACACCTTC.

The V and J genes are TRBV5-4 and TRBJ2-4; D is possibly TRBD1 (6 bases). The germline V gene has CDR1 SGHNT and CDR2 YYREEE (reference sequence). V was cut by 5 bases and J by 3 bases, with 12 bases left in between. This CDR3 has 14 residues. The CDR3, as DNA: TGTGCCAGCAGTACCCGGGACAACAAAAACATTCAGTACTTC. It translates to CASSTRDNKNIQYF.